This record covers a single T cell receptor beta chain. This entry comes from a study of tumor and adjacent non-tumor tissue in lung cancer. Three rounds of nested PCR, following a modified ARM-PCR protocol, produced the TCRbeta library. TCRdb recomputed calls from the multiplex PCR reads with MiXCR, one row per CDR3 protein. The table has roughly 43,000 distinct CDR3 sequences, over 55% seen once. The template was RNA from unsorted bulk tissue. More than 3 cm separated this lung sample from the edge of the tumor. The germline V gene has CDR1 KGHSH and CDR2 LQKENI. Between the trimmed V and J ends, which lost 3 bases and 3 bases, there was a span of 8 bases. This CDR3 has 13 amino acids.

This clonotype originated in a man in his fifties with non-small cell lung cancer. What was sequenced was distant non-tumor lung tissue. The rearrangement uses TRBV18 and TRBJ1-1, with D unclear. The CDR3 protein is CASSPTGDTEAFF. DNA of the CDR3: TGTGCCAGCTCACCGACCGGAGACACTGAAGCTTTCTTT. The variable domain in full, with the rest retrieved from reference TRBV18 and TRBJ1-1, is NAGVMQNPRHLVRRRGQEARLRCSPMKGHSHVYWYRQLPEEGLKFMVYLQKENIIDESGMPKERFSAEFPKEGPSILRIQQVVRGDSAAYFCASSPTGDTEAFFGQGTRLTVV.